This T cell receptor (beta chain) came from a study of long-term antiretroviral therapy in people with HIV. Across the study: The earliest samples came about a decade before the 2015 immediate-ART recommendation.

They ran version v3.0 of the immunoSEQ assay at survey level. Clones were sequenced by immunoSEQ multiplex PCR, and TCRdb holds only the in-frame ones, with some missing. The sample carries 48,000 or so clones, about 86% recorded once. The CDR3 spans 19 residues. Germline V lookup: CDR1 MNHEY, CDR2 SMNVEV (reference sequence). With V trimmed by 8 bases and J by 2 bases, 21 bases remained unmatched. DNA was extracted from around 0.96-9.9 million thawed cryopreserved PBMC. This chain uses TRBV27 with TRBJ1-5; 7 bases are shared with TRBD1. Material: unsorted PBMCs, obtained 0.8 years after starting antiretroviral therapy. This TCR derives from a woman in her late teens or twenties with HIV. The CDR3 nucleotides read TGTGCCAGCGGATTGACCTCCGGGACAGTTAAGTCCGGCAATCAGCCCCAGCATTTT. It yields the protein CASGLTSGTVKSGNQPQHF.